One and the same sample provided the 14 T cell receptor beta chains below, sequenced in a study of tumor and adjacent non-tumor tissue in lung cancer. TCRbeta libraries were built with three rounds of nested PCR, modified from ARM-PCR. TCRdb reprocessed the multiplex PCR reads with MiXCR, giving one entry per CDR3 protein. The sample holds fewer than 85,000 distinct CDR3 sequences, around three quarters seen once. This sample's RNA came from whole unsorted tissue. Sequencing was performed on lung tumor tissue. The source of these receptors is a man in his fifties or sixties with non-small cell lung cancer.

V is TRBV20-1 and J is TRBJ2-1; no definite D call. Trimming stripped 6 bases from V and 7 bases from J, with 16 bases between. The V gene's germline CDR1 is DFQATT and CDR2 SNEGSKA (reference sequence). The CDR3 length is 13 residues. DNA of the CDR3: TGCAGTGCGCCCGGAACTATCGTAAATGAGCAGTTCTTC. Translating it yields CSAPGTIVNEQFF.

To note about this clonotype: The junction departs from the called germline gene at one end, perhaps through a read error. The rearrangement links TRBV20-1 to TRBJ2-2; 11 positions match TRBD2. Germline assignment: CDR1 DFQATT and CDR2 SNEGSKA (reference sequence). CDR3 size: 16 residues. The CDR3 spells CSATLAGGPESGGLFF. DNA of the CDR3: TGCAGTGCTACTTTAGCGGGGGGGCCGGAGTCCGGGGGGCTGTTTTTT.

Of note for this clonotype: The CDR3 does not end in the conserved phenylalanine or tryptophan, so this is likely a read error. V gene TRBV23-1 combines with J gene TRBJ1-1; D is unclear. TRBV23-1 is labeled an ORF, and its function is uncertain. The CDR3 loop spans 13 amino acids. DNA for the CDR3: TGCGCTAGCAGTCAATCCGTAACCACTGAAGCTTTCTAT. Translation gives CASSQSVTTEAFY.

Comment on this clonotype: The final CDR3 position lacks the conserved phenylalanine or tryptophan, pointing to a likely read error. V gene TRBV29-1 combines with J gene TRBJ1-1; tentative D call: TRBD1 (5 bases). Per germline, CDR1 SQVTM and CDR2 ANQGSEA. The CDR3 is 13 residues long. For the CDR3, the DNA is TGCAGCGCCCTCAGACAGACCAACACTGCAGCTTTCTAT. Its protein is CSALRQTNTAAFY.

Note on this clonotype: Germline is not matched at one junction end, which may reflect a read error. The J gene is TRBJ2-7, the V gene TRBV6-5; possible D gene TRBD1, 6 bases. CDR3 length: 14 amino acids. Germline V lookup: CDR1 MNHEY, CDR2 SVGAGI. CDR3 sequence (DNA): TGTGCCATCAGTCGACCGGACAGACCCTACGAGCAGTATTTC. It codes for CAISRPDRPYEQYF.

Concerning this clonotype itself: Mismatch with germline at one junction end may stem from a read error. The genes are TRBV6-2 or TRBV6-3 and TRBJ2-2, with D perhaps being TRBD1 or TRBD2 (6 bases each). The CDR3 totals 13 residues. Germline CDR1 reads MNHEY; CDR2 reads SVGEGT. CDR3 in amino acids: CVSSYSRGGGLFF. The CDR3 bases are TGTGTCAGCAGTTACTCACGAGGAGGGGGGCTGTTTTTT.

With regard to this clonotype: At one end, the junction sequence differs from germline, possibly due to a read error. The chain uses TRBV6-1 and TRBJ2-5; 9 bases are shared with TRBD2. Germline V gene lookup returns CDR1 MNHNS and CDR2 SASEGT. This CDR3 region has 14 residues. The CDR3 sequence: CAVSGRPTQETQYF. For the CDR3, the DNA is TGTGCCGTTAGCGGGAGACCGACACAAGAGACTCAGTACTTC.

This clonotype is a singleton in its sample. The junction and the germline gene differ at one end; a read error may be behind it. The gene calls are TRBV6-5 and TRBJ1-6; 8 bases match TRBD1. The CDR3 length is 15 residues. In germline, CDR1 is MNHEY, CDR2 SVGAGI. CDR3 DNA: TGTGCCAGCAGTTACGGACAGGGTTGTAATTCACCCCTCCATTTT. It specifies CASSYGQGCNSPLHF.

Note on this clonotype: One junction end disagrees with the germline gene, perhaps due to a read error. This chain joins TRBV5-1 and TRBJ2-2, with a possible D match to TRBD2 (5 bases). The CDR3 consists of 12 residues. Germline CDR1 reads SGHRS; CDR2 reads YFSETQ. The CDR3 loop is CTSSCGTGELFF. For the CDR3, the DNA is TGCACCAGCAGCTGTGGAACCGGGGAGTTGTTTTTT. Full variable domain (remainder filled in from reference TRBV5-1 and TRBJ2-2): KAGVTQTPRYLIKTRGQQVTLSCSPISGHRSVSWYQQTPGQGLQFLFEYFSETQRNKGNFPGRFSGRQFSNSRSEMNVSTLELGDSALYLCTSSCGTGELFFGEGSRLTVL.

The J gene is TRBJ1-5, the V gene TRBV6-6, with 7 bases identical to TRBD1. Germline CDR1 reads MNHNY; CDR2 reads SVGAGI (reference sequence). V lost 8 bases and J lost 3; bases outside the gene matches: 13. This CDR3 is 16 amino acids long. This CDR3 reads CASDGRGRGDNQPQHF. CDR3 sequence (DNA): TGTGCCAGCGATGGGAGAGGCAGGGGGGACAATCAGCCCCAGCATTTT.

Concerning this clonotype itself: At one boundary the junction diverges from the germline segment, which might be a read error. V usage is TRBV5-7 and J usage is TRBJ2-4; 7 bases are shared with TRBD2. TRBV5-7 is an ORF; its function is uncertain. This CDR3 has 16 amino acids. CDR3 loop: CANSSVAGYGKNIQYF. CDR3 bases: TGTGCCAACAGCTCAGTAGCGGGTTATGGCAAAAACATCCAGTACTTC.

With respect to this clonotype: One end of the junction is discordant with germline, which a read error may explain. This chain joins TRBV20-1 and TRBJ1-5; D is perhaps TRBD1 (6 bases). This CDR3 comprises 15 residues. Germline V gene sequence: CDR1 DFQATT, CDR2 SNEGSKA (reference sequence). CDR3 DNA sequence: TGCAATGCCCCTCGGGGGGCAGGGATCAACCAGCCCCAACATTTT. Translation gives CNAPRGAGINQPQHF.

With respect to this clonotype: Given a much more abundant clone one base away, this may be a read error. The V call is TRBV13, the J call TRBJ1-4; D gene unclear. The CDR3 covers 13 residues. Germline CDR1 PRHDT, CDR2 FYEKMQ (reference sequence). In DNA form, the CDR3 reads TGTGCCAGCTGCTTAAATAGAGATGAAAAACTGTTTTTT. Translation gives CASCLNRDEKLFF.

As for this clonotype: With a much larger clone just one base away, this may be a read error. This rearrangement joins TRBV20-1 to TRBJ2-4; D gene ambiguous. The germline CDR1 and CDR2 sequences are DFQATT and SNEGSKA (reference sequence). The CDR3 runs 12 residues. CDR3 coding DNA: TGCAATGCTAGAGGCCCGGAAAGCATTCAGTACTTC. Amino acid sequence: CNARGPESIQYF.